This T cell receptor beta chain was sequenced during a study of blood T cells in healthy people across ages. Study conclusions and caveats: Long-lived donors carried more naive CD4+ cells and greater diversity than aged donors.

Per germline, CDR1 KGHSH and CDR2 LQKENI. The V end lost 6 bases, the J end lost 5 bases, and 20 bases lay between the germline ends. The CDR3 runs 15 residues. Regarding this clonotype: Its antigen is not identified.

Peripheral blood was drawn, approximately 10 milliliters per donor. Next came a second PCR, run for roughly 6 to 11 cycles, which used a sample-barcoded 5' primer along with a J-beta primer mix. TCRdb re-derived calls from the 5' RACE reads in MiXCR, one entry per CDR3 protein. The table lists about 1.4 million distinct CDR3 sequences, around 55% of them singletons, with 5% to 7% in the top ten. The sequencing sample was made of blood. The chain uses TRBV18 and TRBJ2-7; D perhaps matches TRBD1 (5 bases). This clonotype was sampled from a man aged 18 to 30 in good health. Written as DNA, the CDR3 is TGTGCCAGCTCTAATATGGGGCCGCCTGGCAACGAGCAGTACTTC. This codes for CASSNMGPPGNEQYF.